This T cell receptor (beta chain) was captured in a study of blood T cell repertoires in COVID-19. Study-wide context: Collection of acute and convalescent COVID-19 samples took place in the United States, Italy and Spain.

Generated by immunoSEQ multiplex PCR, the TCRdb table keeps only in-frame clones and is missing some. The data hold some 340,000 clones, with about 83% observed a single time. Germline CDR1 LNHDA, CDR2 SQIVND (reference sequence). V dropped 0 bases and J dropped 4 bases, with 19 bases sitting between them. The CDR3 loop spans 19 amino acids. This clone appeared a few times. The chain carries TRBV19 and TRBJ2-6, with D possibly matching TRBD1 (5 bases). Sequenced: peripheral blood. The receptor comes from a man aged 25-45 years with active or convalescent COVID-19. The CDR3 coding sequence is TGTGCCAGTAGTATAGATGAGGACAACCCGAGGAGAGGGGCCAACGTCCTGACTTTC. As protein: CASSIDEDNPRRGANVLTF.